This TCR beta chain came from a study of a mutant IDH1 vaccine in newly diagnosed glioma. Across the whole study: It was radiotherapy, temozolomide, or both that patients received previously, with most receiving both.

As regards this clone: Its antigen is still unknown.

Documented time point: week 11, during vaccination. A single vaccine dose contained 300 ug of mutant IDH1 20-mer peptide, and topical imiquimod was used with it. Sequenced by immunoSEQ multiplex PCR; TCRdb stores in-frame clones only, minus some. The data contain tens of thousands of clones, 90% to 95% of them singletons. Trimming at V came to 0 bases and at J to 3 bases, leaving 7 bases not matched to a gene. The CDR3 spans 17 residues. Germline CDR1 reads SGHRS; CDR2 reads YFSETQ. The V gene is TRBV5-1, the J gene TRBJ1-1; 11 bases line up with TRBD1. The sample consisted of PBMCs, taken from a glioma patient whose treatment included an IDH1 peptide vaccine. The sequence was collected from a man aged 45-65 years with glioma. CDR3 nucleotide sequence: TGCGCCAGCAGCTTGGCGGGACAGGGGGTAGGGTACACTGAAGCTTTCTTT. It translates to CASSLAGQGVGYTEAFF.